Listed below are T cell receptor beta chains from one sample, sequenced in a study of cytomegalovirus exposure and HLA in healthy donors. Sequencing was performed with immunoSEQ multiplex PCR; in TCRdb, only in-frame clones are kept and a portion is missing. Seen in this sample are 100,000 to 150,000 clones; the ten most common clones hold over 1.5%. Material: PBMCs. These receptors were collected from a woman in her 40s in good health and CMV-seropositive. CDR3s include the opening cysteine and the closing phenylalanine or tryptophan. D genes are given only for firm matches.

v_gene	j_gene	d_gene	CDR3nt	CDR3aa
TRBV19	TRBJ2-3	TRBD2	TGTGCCAGTAGTATGAGGCGACTAGCGGAGTCAGATACGCAGTATTTT	CASSMRRLAESDTQYF
TRBV7-9	TRBJ2-5	NA	TGTGCCAGCAGCTTTCTCAGGCGAGAGACCCAGTACTTC	CASSFLRRETQYF
TRBV6-5	TRBJ2-7	TRBD1	TGTGCCAGTCGCCTAGGTAGGGTGACAGGGAACGAGCAGTACTTC	CASRLGRVTGNEQYF
TRBV7-2	TRBJ2-7	TRBD2	TGTGCCAGCAGCTTAGCTAGCGGGAGACCCGAGCAGTACTTC	CASSLASGRPEQYF
TRBV10-3	TRBJ2-7	NA	TGTGCCATCAGTGAGCGGTTTTTACGCGGTAGCGGTTTGACCTACGAGCAGTACTTC	CAISERFLRGSGLTYEQYF
TRBV19	TRBJ2-1	TRBD2	TGTGCCAGTAGTACGACTAGCGGCTCCTACAATGAGCAGTTCTTC	CASSTTSGSYNEQFF
TRBV5-1	TRBJ2-1	TRBD2	TGCGCCAGCAGCGGCGGGAGGGCCTTCCACAATGAGCAGTTCTTC	CASSGGRAFHNEQFF
TRBV29-1	TRBJ2-5	TRBD2	TGCAGCGTTGAAACTAGCGGGAGGGAGACCCAGTACTTC	CSVETSGRETQYF
TRBV2	TRBJ1-1	NA	TGTGCCAGCAGTGGACAGCTGGACACTGAAGCTTTCTTT	CASSGQLDTEAFF
TRBV27	TRBJ2-2	TRBD2	TGTGCCAGCAGTTCGACTAGCGGGACATCCGGGGAGCTGTTTTTT	CASSSTSGTSGELFF
TRBV5-1	TRBJ2-1	TRBD2	TGCGCCAGCAGCTTGGAAGCGACTAGCGGATACAATGAGCAGTTCTTC	CASSLEATSGYNEQFF
TRBV4-1	TRBJ2-7	NA	TGCGCCAGCAGCCAAGCTTGGGACTCCGGGGCCTACGAGCAGTACTTC	CASSQAWDSGAYEQYF
TRBV28	TRBJ2-7	TRBD1	TGTGCCAGCAGTGACAGGGAAGGGTCCTACGAGCAGTACTTC	CASSDREGSYEQYF
TRBV21-1	TRBJ2-1	NA	TGTGCCAGCAGCCTGATCCCTCTAGCGGGGGTTTACAATGAGCAGTTCTTC	CASSLIPLAGVYNEQFF
TRBV5-1	TRBJ2-7	NA	TGCGCCAGCAGCTTCTTCGGACAGGAGGGCGAGCAGTACTTC	CASSFFGQEGEQYF
TRBV7-9	TRBJ2-3	TRBD2	TGTGCCAGCAGCCTACTAGCGGGAGAACCAGATACGCAGTATTTT	CASSLLAGEPDTQYF
TRBV27	TRBJ2-2	TRBD2	TGTGCCAGCAGTCTCAGACTAGCGGGGAACACCGGGGAGCTGTTTTTT	CASSLRLAGNTGELFF
TRBV18	TRBJ2-5	TRBD1	TGTGCCAGCTCACTTATCCGACAGGGCGAAGAGACCCAGTACTTC	CASSLIRQGEETQYF
TRBV27	TRBJ2-7	NA	TGTGCCAGCAGTCTGGACTACCGACTTTCCTACGAGCAGTACTTC	CASSLDYRLSYEQYF
TRBV5-6	TRBJ2-7	NA	TGTGCCAGCAGCTTGGGCAGGAACGAGCAGTACTTC	CASSLGRNEQYF
TRBV27	TRBJ2-2	TRBD2	TGTGCCAGCAGCACGGGGGGTTGGACCGGGGAGCTGTTTTTT	CASSTGGWTGELFF
TRBV9	TRBJ2-2	TRBD2	TGTGCCAGCAGCACCCGACTAGCGGAGAACACCGGGGAGCTGTTTTTT	CASSTRLAENTGELFF
TRBV7-9	TRBJ1-4	TRBD1	TGTGCCACCGGAACGAGGACAGGGGATGAAAAACTGTTTTTT	CATGTRTGDEKLFF
TRBV15	TRBJ2-7	NA	TGTGCCACCAGCAGAGCCAGCTCCTACGAGCAGTACTTC	CATSRASSYEQYF
TRBV9	TRBJ2-7	TRBD2	TGTGCCAGCAGCTATCGGACTAGCGGGATGTACGAGCAGTACTTC	CASSYRTSGMYEQYF
TRBV30	TRBJ1-1	NA	TGTGCCTGGGAAAGCACGAACACTGAAGCTTTCTTT	CAWESTNTEAFF
TRBV30	TRBJ2-6	NA	TGTGCCTGGAGTGTACTATCCGGGGCCAACGTCCTGACTTTC	CAWSVLSGANVLTF
TRBV19	TRBJ2-7	TRBD1	TGTGCCAGTAGTGTGGACAGGGACAACGAGCAGTACTTC	CASSVDRDNEQYF
TRBV30	TRBJ2-7	NA	TGTGCCTGGAGTTCAGGGGTGGGGGAGCAGTACTTC	CAWSSGVGEQYF
TRBV19	TRBJ2-2	TRBD2	TGTGCCAGTAGTAAAATTGGGGCGGGAGTAACCGGGGAGCTGTTTTTT	CASSKIGAGVTGELFF
TRBV4-1	TRBJ1-2	NA	TGCGCCAGCAGCCAAGATCGGGGAAGGTTACTTTTAGGCTACACCTTC	CASSQDRGRLLLGYTF
TRBV7-8	TRBJ2-7	TRBD2	TGTGCCAGCAGCTCGGCCAGCGGGAGCTCGTACGAGCAGTACTTC	CASSSASGSSYEQYF
TRBV5-1	TRBJ2-5	NA	TGCGCCAGCAGAAACCCCCCTAAGGAGCAAGAGACCCAGTACTTC	CASRNPPKEQETQYF
TRBV5-1	TRBJ2-5	NA	TGCGCCAGCAGCTTGGAGGGACAACGCCAAGAGACCCAGTACTTC	CASSLEGQRQETQYF
TRBV9	TRBJ2-5	NA	TGTGCCAGCAATGAGGGTAGGACTCAGGAGACCCAGTACTTC	CASNEGRTQETQYF
TRBV10-2	TRBJ1-6	NA	TGCGCCAGCAGAGAGGATGGGGCCGGGAGGTTGCTCCACTTT	CASREDGAGRLLHF
TRBV6-6	TRBJ2-7	NA	TGCGCCAGCAGTCCCTCCAGGGGTCCCTCCTACGAGCAGTACTTC	CASSPSRGPSYEQYF
TRBV6-5	TRBJ2-2	NA	TGTGCCAGCAGTTACATGCGGGCGAACACCGGGGAGCTGTTTTTT	CASSYMRANTGELFF
TRBV14	TRBJ2-7	TRBD2	TGTGCCAGCAGTTCATGGGATCTAGCGGGAGTCTCCTACGAGCAGTACTTC	CASSSWDLAGVSYEQYF
TRBV18	TRBJ1-3	NA	TGTGCCAGCTCACCACGCGGTGAACAAAGCACCATATATTTT	CASSPRGEQSTIYF
TRBV10-3	TRBJ2-4	NA	TGTGCCATCAGTGAAGGACAGTCCAAAAACATTCAGTACTTC	CAISEGQSKNIQYF